The present entry profiles one TCR beta chain with its context. The sample belongs to a study of OX40 agonist ivuxolimab in advanced cancers. Germline assignment: CDR1 ENHRY and CDR2 SYGVKD. V lost 9 bases, J lost 3 bases, and 15 bases lay in between. This CDR3 contains 13 residues. Repertoires were generated with immunoSEQ multiplex PCR, while TCRdb's copy carries only in-frame clones and drops some. The repertoire holds 35,000 to 50,000 clones, 88% seen once, with roughly an eighth in the top ten. The sequences come from CD4+ or CD8+ T cells sorted from blood, collected in a trial of the OX40 agonist ivuxolimab. The TCR sequence derives from an adult with an advanced solid tumor such as melanoma, head and neck, liver or kidney cancer. V is TRBV10-3 and J is TRBJ2-7; D is perhaps TRBD2 (6 bases). The CDR3 sequence is CAIQDSGVYEQYF. For the CDR3, the DNA is TGTGCCATTCAGGATAGCGGAGTCTACGAGCAGTACTTC.